This TCR beta chain was profiled in a study of T-cell memory formation after mild COVID-19. Study conclusions and caveats: Clones that got smaller from day 15 to 85 had even CD4/CD8, while clones growing later tipped toward CD4+.

TCRdb ran MiXCR on the 5' RACE reads and lists one entry per CDR3 protein. This table holds about 340,000 distinct CDR3 sequences, 20% to 25% found once. The CDR3 sequence is 14 residues long. As concerns this clonotype: Its target is unknown. A read error is possible here, since a much larger clone lies one base away.

This receptor was obtained from a man aged 18 to 30 who had mild COVID-19 (a few samples of this study predate the infection). Cell type and time point are not known. The gene calls are TRBV12-3 or TRBV12-4 and TRBJ1-1; maybe TRBD1 (6 bases). Sequencing was performed on PBMCs or a T cell subset sorted from them (not recorded which). The DNA for the CDR3 is TGTGCCAGCAGCGCCGGGACAAGAAACACTGAAGATTTCTTT. Protein sequence: CASSAGTRNTEDFF.